This entry lists 8 T cell receptor beta chains sequenced from one sample in a study of cytomegalovirus exposure and HLA in healthy donors. The PCR was carried out with 60 Vbeta primers and 13 Jbeta primers. Profiling relied on immunoSEQ multiplex PCR, and the TCRdb table lists in-frame clones only, not all of them. Here the sample spans fewer than 200,000 clones, around three quarters being singletons. The sequenced sample consisted of PBMCs. The receptors come from a man aged 40-49 years in good health and CMV-seronegative.

This chain uses TRBV27 with TRBJ1-5, with D perhaps matching TRBD1 (6 bases). The V end was cut by 3 bases, the J end by 4 bases, with 13 bases between. This CDR3 is built from 15 residues. Germline V CDR1 and CDR2: MNHEY, SMNVEV (reference sequence). CDR3 nucleotide sequence: TGTGCCAGCAGTTTTTCGGGGGGCCAGAATCAGCCCCAGCATTTT. Translating it yields CASSFSGGQNQPQHF.

The chain combines TRBV13 with TRBJ2-2, with 8 positions matching TRBD2. Germline V gene sequence: CDR1 PRHDT, CDR2 FYEKMQ (reference sequence). V lost 5 bases and J lost 0; bases outside the gene matches: 5. The CDR3 loop spans 16 amino acids. The CDR3 nucleotides read TGTGCCAGCAGCCCCTCGGGAGGGCCGAACACCGGGGAGCTGTTTTTT. Its protein is CASSPSGGPNTGELFF.

In its sample, this clone was seen a few times. The chain joins TRBV9 to TRBJ1-6; D remains unclear. The CDR3 runs 14 residues. Trimming cost V 3 bases and J 8 bases, with 12 bases left between them. In germline, CDR1 is SGDLS, CDR2 YYNGEE. This chain's CDR3 is CASSDLLEDSPLHF. The CDR3 DNA is TGTGCCAGCAGCGACCTCCTAGAGGATTCACCCCTCCACTTT.

The chain uses TRBV5-1 and TRBJ1-2, with 9 bases fitting TRBD1. The CDR3 is 13 residues long. Germline assignment: CDR1 SGHRS and CDR2 YFSETQ. V shed 4 bases, J shed 8 bases, and the junction held 6 bases outside the gene matches. CDR3 protein: CASSVGTGQGYTF. In DNA form, the CDR3 reads TGCGCCAGCAGCGTTGGGACAGGGCAAGGCTACACCTTC. Full variable domain (rest looked up from reference TRBV5-1 and TRBJ1-2): KAGVTQTPRYLIKTRGQQVTLSCSPISGHRSVSWYQQTPGQGLQFLFEYFSETQRNKGNFPGRFSGRQFSNSRSEMNVSTLELGDSALYLCASSVGTGQGYTFGSGTRLTVV.

The gene calls are TRBV7-2 and TRBJ1-2, with 7 bases matching TRBD1. Germline V gene lookup returns CDR1 SGHTA and CDR2 FQGNSA. With 1 base clipped from V and 6 bases from J, the junction kept 5 bases outside the gene matches. CDR3 length: 14 amino acids. This chain's CDR3 is CASSLGGRGDGYTF. CDR3 sequence (DNA): TGTGCCAGCAGCTTAGGGGGCAGGGGGGATGGCTACACCTTC. The entire variable domain, with the rest obtained from reference TRBV7-2 and TRBJ1-2, is as follows: GAGVSQSPSNKVTEKGKDVELRCDPISGHTALYWYRQSLGQGLEFLIYFQGNSAPDKSGLPSDRFSAERTGGSVSTLTIQRTQQEDSAVYLCASSLGGRGDGYTFGSGTRLTVV.

The rearrangement links TRBV7-6 to TRBJ1-1; TRBD1 is a possible D gene (6 bases). Germline assignment: CDR1 SGHVS and CDR2 FNYEAQ. V gave up 5 bases and J gave up 1 base, with 8 bases separating them. There are 13 residues in the CDR3. DNA for the CDR3: TGTGCCAGCAGCCGGGGACAGAACACTGAAGCTTTCTTT. Its protein is CASSRGQNTEAFF.

The chain has TRBV6-1 and TRBJ1-5, with D maybe TRBD1 (6 bases). Germline-derived CDR1 and CDR2 are MNHNS and SASEGT. The CDR3 extends over 14 amino acids. V dropped 6 bases and J dropped 4 bases, with 13 bases sitting between them. CDR3: CASSLGAGNQPQHF. CDR3 DNA sequence: TGTGCCAGCAGCTTGGGGGCAGGTAATCAGCCCCAGCATTTT.

The genes are TRBV7-2 and TRBJ1-5; 8 nucleotides align to TRBD1. V was pared by 1 base and J by 5 bases, with 7 bases of the junction left unmatched. The germline V gene encodes CDR1 SGHTA and CDR2 FQGNSA. This CDR3 is 16 amino acids long. CDR3 sequence (DNA): TGTGCCAGCAGCTTAGGGTCAGGGGGCAGAGATCAGCCCCAGCATTTT. Its translation is CASSLGSGGRDQPQHF.